The 22 T cell receptor beta chains below were found in one sample sequenced in a study of blood T cell repertoires in COVID-19 (dated by TCRdb to 2020 to 2021). To prepare the library, the immunoSEQ multiplex PCR assay was applied. Entries here come from immuneACCESS through TCRdb and include only in-frame sequences with V and J called. Some clones fail to appear in such tables; in the studies checked, an unresolved V gene covers under half of the shortfall, and the cause of the remainder is unknown. The sample table shows roughly 220,000 clones, and around 82% are seen once. The leading ten clones occupy 4.5% to 7% of the sample. The sample was peripheral blood. The receptors here all came from a woman aged 70 to 79 with acute or convalescent COVID-19.

This clone was detected only once. This chain links TRBV28 with TRBJ2-5; 10 bases agree with TRBD1. The ends lost 2 bases at V and 0 bases at J; junction bases unmatched: 6. The CDR3 covers 17 residues. Germline assignment: CDR1 MDHEN and CDR2 SYDVKM. CDR3 region: CASSLRQGAEYQETQYF. CDR3 coding DNA: TGTGCCAGCAGTTTAAGACAGGGGGCCGAGTACCAAGAGACCCAGTACTTC.

The chain employs TRBV18 and TRBJ2-7; 8 bases are a match to TRBD1. V dropped 3 bases and J dropped 5; count of bases not matched to a gene: 9. There are 15 residues in the CDR3. Germline V gives CDR1 KGHSH, CDR2 LQKENI. CDR3 residues: CASSPSTGELNEQYF. The CDR3, as DNA: TGTGCCAGCTCACCGTCGACAGGGGAGCTCAACGAGCAGTACTTC.

This clone was seen more than once but under ten times. The V gene is TRBV6-6, the J gene TRBJ2-2; D may be TRBD1 (6 bases). The germline V gene has CDR1 MNHNY and CDR2 SVGAGI (reference sequence). The CDR3 runs to 13 residues. The V gene lost 5 bases and the J gene lost 5 bases, with 9 bases spanning the gap. The DNA for the CDR3 is TGTGCCAGCAGTCCTCAGGGGACCGGGGAGCTGTTTTTT. Translated: CASSPQGTGELFF.

The chain has TRBV5-4 and TRBJ1-3; D might be TRBD1 (6 bases). The CDR3 loop spans 18 amino acids. The germline V and J ends were trimmed by 4 bases and 0 bases, with 20 bases remaining between them. Germline V gives CDR1 SGHNT, CDR2 YYREEE (reference sequence). Here the CDR3 reads CASSTFGAGEYSGNTIYF. The CDR3 DNA follows: TGTGCCAGCAGCACCTTCGGGGCAGGGGAATACTCTGGAAACACCATATATTTT.

CDR3 in DNA: TGTGCCAGCAGTCCATTACATACTAGCGGGGATGAGACCCAGTACTTC. It specifies CASSPLHTSGDETQYF. This chain uses TRBV25-1 with TRBJ2-5; 10 nucleotides align to TRBD2. This CDR3 has 16 residues. Germline V CDR1 and CDR2: MGHDK, SYGVNS. J lost 5 bases, V lost 5 bases, and 11 bases had no gene match.

The J gene is TRBJ2-1, the V gene TRBV4-2, with TRBD2 matching over 9 bases. The germline gives CDR1 LGHNA, CDR2 YNFKEQ. Losses at the gene ends were 3 bases for V and 7 bases for J; bases not matched to a gene: 4. This CDR3 spans 14 amino acids. Here the CDR3 DNA reads TGTGCCAGCAGCCAGCGGGAGGGGGGGAATGAGCAGTTCTTC. Protein: CASSQREGGNEQFF.

The V and J genes are TRBV7-3 and TRBJ2-5; D perhaps matches TRBD1 (7 bases). In germline, CDR1 is SGHTA, CDR2 FQGTGA. V was clipped by 2 bases and J by 5 bases, with 9 bases between them. The CDR3 covers 13 residues. The CDR3 reads CASSLSGGETQYF. CDR3 DNA: TGTGCCAGCAGCTTATCAGGGGGGGAGACCCAGTACTTC.

This clone was recorded only once. V gene TRBV19 combines with J gene TRBJ1-1, with D perhaps TRBD1 (5 bases). Trimming removed 9 bases from V and 9 bases from J, with 14 bases in between. CDR3 length: 11 amino acids. Germline V lookup: CDR1 LNHDA, CDR2 SQIVND (reference sequence). The CDR3 DNA is TGTGCCAGCCTCCTTGGGGCCAAAGCTTTCTTT. Protein sequence: CASLLGAKAFF. Drawing the rest from reference TRBV19 and TRBJ1-1, the complete variable domain is DGGITQSPKYLFRKEGQNVTLSCEQNLNHDAMYWYRQDPGQGLRLIYYSQIVNDFQKGDIAEGYSVSREKKESFPLTVTSAQKNPTAFYLCASLLGAKAFFGQGTRLTVV.

The genes are TRBV29-1 and TRBJ1-2, with a weak D call TRBD1 (5 bases). The CDR3 runs to 15 residues. In germline, CDR1 is SQVTM, CDR2 ANQGSEA. V shed 6 bases and J shed 2 bases, with 19 bases lying between them. The chain's CDR3 is CSVPPGRDGNYGYTF. The CDR3 DNA reads as TGCAGCGTACCCCCGGGGAGGGACGGCAACTATGGCTACACCTTC.

V is TRBV3-1 (or the pseudogene TRBV3-2) and J is TRBJ2-1, with D tentatively TRBD1 (6 bases). Per germline, CDR1 LGHDT and CDR2 YNNKEL (reference sequence). Trimming took 4 bases from V and 5 from J, leaving 18 bases between them. The length of the CDR3 is 16 residues. DNA of the CDR3: TGTGCCAGCAGCCGCAAGCTCGGGACAATGAACAATGAGCAGTTCTTC. It is translated as CASSRKLGTMNNEQFF.

The chain couples TRBV3-1 (or the pseudogene TRBV3-2) to TRBJ1-2; D perhaps matches TRBD1 (5 bases). The V gene lost 1 base and the J gene lost 7 bases, with 13 bases spanning the gap. Germline lookup yields CDR1 LGHDT and CDR2 YNNKEL (reference sequence). The CDR3 is made up of 14 amino acids. CDR3 DNA sequence: TGTGCCAGCAGCCAAGTAAGCACAGGCTTTGGCTACACCTTC. It translates to CASSQVSTGFGYTF.

The rearrangement uses TRBV11-2 and TRBJ2-2, with 9 nucleotides matching TRBD2. The CDR3 is 17 amino acids. In germline, CDR1 is SGHAT, CDR2 FQNNGV. The V segment lost 4 bases and the J segment 0 bases; nucleotides outside the gene matches: 6. This CDR3 reads CASSSRLAGSNTGELFF. The CDR3 DNA is TGTGCCAGCAGCTCACGGCTAGCGGGATCGAACACCGGGGAGCTGTTTTTT.

The rearrangement links TRBV7-9 to TRBJ2-5; the match to TRBD2 covers 8 bases. Germline V gene sequence: CDR1 SEHNR, CDR2 FQNEAQ (reference sequence). V gave up 7 bases and J gave up 7 bases; unmatched junction bases: 8. CDR3 size: 13 residues. The CDR3, as DNA: TGTGCCAGCAAGCGGGAGAGTCGGGGGACCCAGTACTTC. Protein sequence: CASKRESRGTQYF. Looking up the rest from reference TRBV7-9 and TRBJ2-5 gives the full variable domain: DTGVSQNPRHKITKRGQNVTFRCDPISEHNRLYWYRQTLGQGPEFLTYFQNEAQLEKSRLLSDRFSAERPKGSFSTLEIQRTEQGDSAMYLCASKRESRGTQYFGPGTRLLVL.

This chain connects TRBV6-5 to TRBJ1-2, with no clear D. CDR1 is MNHEY and CDR2 is SVGAGI in the germline V gene. Deletions cut 4 bases from V and 2 bases from J, with 8 bases between. The CDR3 consists of 13 residues. This CDR3 is CASSSTLNYGYTF. CDR3 DNA sequence: TGTGCCAGCAGTTCGACTCTAAACTATGGCTACACCTTC.

This chain connects TRBV6-5 to TRBJ1-1; 7 bases fit TRBD1. CDR1 is MNHEY, CDR2 SVGAGI, per germline. This CDR3 comprises 14 residues. The junction had 7 bases not matched to a gene; V was cut back by 8 bases and J by 1 base. The CDR3 DNA reads as TGTGCCAGCCTTAGACAGGGCGGGAACACTGAAGCTTTCTTT. Its protein is CASLRQGGNTEAFF.

The rearrangement uses TRBV30 and TRBJ2-7; D unresolved. CDR1 and CDR2 from the germline V gene are GTSNPN and SVGIG (reference sequence). V lost 3 bases, J lost 6 bases, and 15 bases lay in between. This CDR3 comprises 13 residues. The CDR3 DNA reads TGTGCCTGGAGAAATCCAGGTTCCCTCGAGCAGTACTTC. It codes for CAWRNPGSLEQYF.

CDR3 coding DNA: TGTGCCAGCTCACCTACCCAAGGAGGATACGAGCAGTACTTC. It yields the protein CASSPTQGGYEQYF. This chain uses TRBV18 with TRBJ2-7; D perhaps matches TRBD2 (5 bases). V was shortened by 3 bases and J by 4 bases, with 13 bases between the two germline ends. Germline CDR1 reads KGHSH; CDR2 reads LQKENI. This CDR3 is built from 14 residues. Full variable domain (outside the CDR3, taken from reference TRBV18 and TRBJ2-7): NAGVMQNPRHLVRRRGQEARLRCSPMKGHSHVYWYRQLPEEGLKFMVYLQKENIIDESGMPKERFSAEFPKEGPSILRIQQVVRGDSAAYFCASSPTQGGYEQYFGPGTRLTVT.

The chain carries TRBV24-1 and TRBJ1-5; D may be TRBD1 (6 bases). There are 14 residues in the CDR3. CDR1 is KGHDR, CDR2 SFDVKD, per germline. With 4 bases removed from V and 2 bases from J, the gap between germline ends came to 8 bases. The CDR3 reads CATSEQGGNQPQHF. For the CDR3, the DNA is TGTGCCACCAGTGAACAGGGCGGCAATCAGCCCCAGCATTTT.

The chain joins TRBV28 to TRBJ1-4; TRBD1 matches 9 bases. The ends lost 4 bases at V and 7 bases at J; junction bases unmatched: 13. This CDR3 is 17 amino acids long. Germline CDR1 is MDHEN and CDR2 is SYDVKM. DNA for the CDR3: TGTGCCAGCAGTTCCCGCCTAGGACAGGGGAGGATTGAAAAACTGTTTTTT. Protein: CASSSRLGQGRIEKLFF.

This chain connects TRBV6-5 to TRBJ1-2; 9 nucleotides align to TRBD1. Germline CDR1 is MNHEY and CDR2 is SVGAGI. With 6 bases clipped from V and 1 base from J, the junction kept 3 bases outside the gene matches. The CDR3 sequence is 14 residues long. CDR3 loop: CASRRTGDNYGYTF. The CDR3 nucleotides read TGTGCCAGCAGGAGGACAGGGGATAACTATGGCTACACCTTC.

This clone appeared a few times. J is TRBJ1-5 and V is TRBV10-3, with a possible D match to TRBD1 (6 bases). Trimming shortened V by 4 bases and J by 5 bases, and 12 bases separated the two germline ends. This CDR3 comprises 14 residues. Per the germline V gene, CDR1 is ENHRY and CDR2 is SYGVKD. CDR3 residues: CAISGGGGDQPQHF. CDR3 bases: TGTGCCATCAGTGGGGGAGGGGGTGATCAGCCCCAGCATTTT.

The gene calls are TRBV10-2 and TRBJ1-2; D is unclear. This CDR3 spans 15 amino acids. CDR1 WSHSY and CDR2 SAAADI come from the germline V gene. Deletions cut 0 bases from V and 5 bases from J, with 13 bases between. The CDR3 coding sequence is TGCGCCAGCAGTGAGTCGGCCTTAGCCGGGTATGGCTACACCTTC. It encodes CASSESALAGYGYTF.